These 13 T cell receptor beta chains originate from one sample sequenced in a study of T-cell reconstitution after alpha-beta-depleted transplantation in children. Unique molecular identifiers were built into the TCRbeta library. TCRdb used MiXCR to reprocess the PCR reads, holding one entry per CDR3 protein. The sample holds 600,000 to 700,000 distinct CDR3 sequences, roughly 15% seen once. The sequences come from PBMCs from the stem cell graft donor, collected from the stem cell graft. Receptors were obtained from a human donor who donated a stem cell graft to a child with acute myeloid leukemia.

With respect to this clonotype: One end of the junction does not line up with germline, which may come from a read error. V gene TRBV29-1 combines with J gene TRBJ1-1; D is undetermined. Germline-derived CDR1 and CDR2 are SQVTM and ANQGSEA. The CDR3 is made up of 11 amino acids. The CDR3 loop reads CSVALNTEAYF. The CDR3, as DNA: TGCAGCGTCGCATTGAACACTGAAGCTTACTTT.

This clonotype has at least ten counts. This chain uses TRBV20-1 with TRBJ1-4, with a possible D match to TRBD1 (5 bases). This CDR3 contains 11 residues. The germline CDR1 and CDR2 sequences are DFQATT and SNEGSKA (reference sequence). Trimming removed 1 base from V and 14 bases from J, with 11 bases in between. The CDR3 nucleotides are TGCAGTGCTAGAGGACCCGAGGGGCTGTTTTTT. Translated, it gives CSARGPEGLFF.

A few counts support this clonotype. The V and J genes are TRBV7-9 and TRBJ2-1, with a weak D call TRBD2 (5 bases). The CDR3 has 15 amino acids. The V gene lost 1 base and the J gene lost 8 bases, with 15 bases spanning the gap. The germline V gene encodes CDR1 SEHNR and CDR2 FQNEAQ (reference sequence). The CDR3 loop reads CASSLEVGISDEQFF. The CDR3, as DNA: TGTGCCAGCAGCTTAGAAGTTGGGATTAGCGATGAGCAGTTCTTC.

This chain links TRBV18 with TRBJ2-5, with D uncertain. CDR3 length equals 14 residues. The germline gives CDR1 KGHSH, CDR2 LQKENI. The V gene lost 0 bases and the J gene lost 4 bases, with 9 bases spanning the gap. The CDR3, as DNA: TGTGCCAGCTCACCACCGGTACCCAGAGAGACCCAGTACTTC. Translated, it gives CASSPPVPRETQYF. Drawing the rest from reference TRBV18 and TRBJ2-5, the complete variable domain is NAGVMQNPRHLVRRRGQEARLRCSPMKGHSHVYWYRQLPEEGLKFMVYLQKENIIDESGMPKERFSAEFPKEGPSILRIQQVVRGDSAAYFCASSPPVPRETQYFGPGTRLLVL.

The chain combines TRBV21-1 with TRBJ1-2. TRBV21-1 is labeled a pseudogene. The length of the CDR3 is 15 residues. CDR3 bases: TGTGCCAGCAGCAACAGGCATGTCAGCGTCTATGGCTACACCTTC. Residues: CASSNRHVSVYGYTF.

The CDR3 sequence: CASSTETVDTQYF. CDR3 coding DNA: TGTGCCAGCAGTACCGAGACTGTAGATACGCAGTATTTT. The rearrangement uses TRBV27 and TRBJ2-3; no definite D call. The CDR3 loop spans 13 amino acids. Germline V gives CDR1 MNHEY, CDR2 SMNVEV (reference sequence). The ends were cut back, 5 bases at V and 5 bases at J, with 11 bases in the middle.

J is TRBJ2-2 and V is TRBV2, with D perhaps assigned TRBD1 or TRBD2 (6 bases each). Germline CDR1 SNHLY, CDR2 FYNNEI. The CDR3 has 13 amino acids. Between the trimmed V and J ends, which lost 10 bases and 2 bases, there was a span of 11 bases. CDR3 coding DNA: TGTGCCAAGGGGGGTGAAAACACCGGGGAGCTGTTTTTT. Translation: CAKGGENTGELFF.

V is TRBV13 and J is TRBJ1-1, with D unresolved. Per the germline V gene, CDR1 is PRHDT and CDR2 is FYEKMQ (reference sequence). The V end was cut by 8 bases, the J end by 0 bases, with 10 bases between. The CDR3 has 13 amino acids. CDR3 loop: CASGLGLNTEAFF. DNA of the CDR3: TGTGCCAGCGGGCTAGGCTTGAACACTGAAGCTTTCTTT.

This clonotype came up a few times. The V gene is TRBV5-6, the J gene TRBJ2-7, with D possibly matching TRBD2 (6 bases). The germline CDR1 and CDR2 sequences are SGHDT and YYEEEE. Between the trimmed V and J ends, which lost 5 bases and 7 bases, there was a span of 16 bases. There are 13 residues in the CDR3. CDR3 loop: CASSQRVLQEQYV. The CDR3 DNA follows: TGTGCCAGCAGTCAGCGGGTCTTACAGGAGCAGTACGTC.

This clonotype was picked up many times. The chain uses TRBV24-1 and TRBJ2-1; no definite D call. The CDR3 has 13 residues. CDR1 and CDR2 (germline): KGHDR, SFDVKD. V was clipped by 6 bases and J by 10 bases, with 15 bases between them. The CDR3 sequence is CATSYGSRMEQFF. The CDR3 region has the DNA TGTGCCACCAGTTATGGTTCTAGAATGGAGCAGTTCTTC.

This clonotype was recorded a few times. This chain joins TRBV24-1 and TRBJ2-3; D gene ambiguous. The CDR3 covers 15 residues. The V gene's germline CDR1 is KGHDR and CDR2 SFDVKD. The V and J ends lost 0 bases and 6 bases respectively, with 12 bases between them. The DNA for the CDR3 is TGTGCCACCAGTGATTTGTCCTTACAAGCTGATACGCAGTATTTT. The encoded protein is CATSDLSLQADTQYF.

This clonotype was counted many times. V is TRBV5-5 and J is TRBJ2-5; unclear D gene. The V gene's germline CDR1 is SGHKS and CDR2 YYEKEE (reference sequence). The V and J ends lost 4 bases and 4 bases respectively, with 5 bases between them. This CDR3 is built from 11 residues. The CDR3 coding sequence is TGTGCCAGCAGCAAGGGAGAGACCCAGTACTTC. Amino acid sequence: CASSKGETQYF.

This clonotype was counted a few times. The rearrangement uses TRBV7-2 and TRBJ2-2; D not resolved. Trimming shortened V by 8 bases and J by 6 bases, and 10 bases separated the two germline ends. The CDR3 has 12 residues. Germline CDR1 is SGHTA and CDR2 is FQGNSA. In nucleotides, the CDR3 is TGTGCCAGCCCAGTTATCTCCGGGGAGCTGTTTTTT. Protein product: CASPVISGELFF.